The 15 T cell receptor beta chains listed next were all sequenced from one sample in a study of blood T cell repertoires in COVID-19. TCRdb's copy holds only in-frame clones and misses some; the assay was immunoSEQ multiplex PCR. The table lists under 300,000 clones, 90% of them singletons. Source material: peripheral blood. The receptor set was obtained from a woman aged 55-69 years with COVID-19, enrolled during active disease.

This sequence joins TRBV15 and TRBJ1-5, with no clear D. Germline CDR1 and CDR2: LNHNV and YYDKDF (reference sequence). There are 15 residues in the CDR3. V lost 1 base and J lost 0, with 7 bases in between. The CDR3 nucleotides read TGTGCCACCAGCAGAGTAGTAATTAGCAATCAGCCCCAGCATTTT. It yields the protein CATSRVVISNQPQHF. Complete variable domain (other parts from reference TRBV15 and TRBJ1-5): DAMVIQNPRYQVTQFGKPVTLSCSQTLNHNVMYWYQQKSSQAPKLLFHYYDKDFNNEADTPDNFQSRRPNTSFCFLDIRSPGLGDTAMYLCATSRVVISNQPQHFGDGTRLSIL.

The chain has TRBV10-3 and TRBJ1-6; D might be TRBD1 (5 bases). Trimming cost V 3 bases and J 7 bases, with 13 bases left between them. The CDR3 is 15 residues long. CDR1 ENHRY and CDR2 SYGVKD come from the germline V gene. This chain's CDR3 is CAISEGVLGNSPLHF. The CDR3 DNA sequence: TGTGCCATCAGTGAAGGGGTTCTGGGAAATTCACCCCTCCACTTT.

This clone has a handful of counts. The gene calls are TRBV4-1 and TRBJ1-2, with 7 bases lining up with TRBD1. The length of the CDR3 is 14 residues. Germline CDR1 is MGHRA and CDR2 is YSYEKL. J lost 4 bases, V lost 6 bases, and 8 bases had no gene match. Here the CDR3 DNA reads TGCGCCAGCAGGAACCCGACAGGGTTCTATGGCTACACCTTC. Its protein is CASRNPTGFYGYTF.

The genes are TRBV4-1 and TRBJ2-7; the match to TRBD1 covers 7 bases. The CDR3 loop spans 14 amino acids. Germline V gene data show CDR1 as MGHRA and CDR2 as YSYEKL. V was clipped by 2 bases and J by 3 bases; unmatched bases: 4. In nucleotides, the CDR3 is TGCGCCAGCAGCCAAAGACGGACAGGCTACGAGCAGTACTTC. Its protein is CASSQRRTGYEQYF.

J is TRBJ2-2 and V is TRBV2; D gene unclear. CDR1 and CDR2 from the germline V gene are SNHLY and FYNNEI. Trimming took off 6 bases at V and 1 base at J, with 9 bases between the two ends. This CDR3 region has 14 residues. The CDR3 coding sequence is TGTGCCAGCAGAGTCACAAGGAACACCGGGGAGCTGTTTTTT. Translating gives CASRVTRNTGELFF.

The sample holds one count of this clone. V usage is TRBV6-2 or TRBV6-3 and J usage is TRBJ2-1, with 11 bases aligning to TRBD2. CDR1 MNHEY and CDR2 SVGEGT come from the germline V gene. V shed 6 bases and J 5 bases; nucleotides not matched to a gene: 9. This CDR3 spans 16 amino acids. The CDR3 loop reads CASSPGVAGGDNEQFF. Written as DNA, the CDR3 is TGTGCCAGCAGCCCCGGGGTAGCGGGGGGGGACAATGAGCAGTTCTTC.

The V gene is TRBV7-9, the J gene TRBJ1-1, with 7 bases fitting TRBD1. The germline V gene has CDR1 SEHNR and CDR2 FQNEAQ (reference sequence). This CDR3 spans 14 amino acids. The V segment lost 7 bases and the J segment 2 bases; nucleotides outside the gene matches: 7. The CDR3 reads CASTATGLNTEAFF. The CDR3 DNA sequence: TGTGCCAGCACCGCGACAGGGCTAAACACTGAAGCTTTCTTT.

This chain uses TRBV5-1 with TRBJ2-1, with TRBD2 identical over 9 bases. The CDR3 runs to 16 residues. The germline V gene encodes CDR1 SGHRS and CDR2 YFSETQ. Trimming cost V 5 bases and J 3 bases; bases outside gene matches: 9. The CDR3: CASSSPAGGFYNEQFF. The CDR3 DNA is TGCGCCAGCAGTTCTCCCGCGGGGGGGTTCTACAATGAGCAGTTCTTC.

V is TRBV25-1 and J is TRBJ2-2; D unresolved. V was shortened by 0 bases and J by 3 bases, with 8 bases between the two germline ends. CDR3 size: 15 residues. Germline lookup yields CDR1 MGHDK and CDR2 SYGVNS. The CDR3 sequence is CASSEYFPDTGELFF. CDR3 in DNA: TGTGCCAGCAGTGAATATTTCCCGGACACCGGGGAGCTGTTTTTT.

The chain has TRBV3-1 (or the pseudogene TRBV3-2) and TRBJ2-7, with D unclear. The CDR3 covers 14 residues. V was clipped by 1 base and J by 4 bases, with 11 bases between them. Germline V lookup: CDR1 LGHDT, CDR2 YNNKEL (reference sequence). CDR3: CASSQGPDKYEQYF. The CDR3 nucleotides are TGTGCCAGCAGCCAAGGGCCAGACAAATACGAGCAGTACTTC.

The CDR3 bases are TGCGCCAGCAGTTCGGGGACTAGCGGGTACAATGAGCAGTTCTTC. This codes for CASSSGTSGYNEQFF. V usage is TRBV5-1 and J usage is TRBJ2-1, with 12 bases that match TRBD2. CDR1 and CDR2 from the germline V gene are SGHRS and YFSETQ. The CDR3 sequence is 15 residues long. J gave up 4 bases and V 5 bases, and 4 bases lay outside the gene matches.

V and J are TRBV9 and TRBJ1-1; TRBD1 aligns across 8 bases. The germline V gene has CDR1 SGDLS and CDR2 YYNGEE. J gave up 4 bases and V 4 bases, and 9 bases lay outside the gene matches. There are 15 residues in the CDR3. DNA of the CDR3: TGTGCCAGCAGCCCTCAGGGGGCTGGTGGCACTGAAGCTTTCTTT. Residues: CASSPQGAGGTEAFF.

This rearrangement joins TRBV7-2 to TRBJ1-1; TRBD1 matches 8 bases. Germline trimming cut 3 bases from V and 6 bases from J; bases unmatched to any gene: 12. The germline CDR1 and CDR2 sequences are SGHTA and FQGNSA. The CDR3 runs 16 residues. CDR3 in amino acids: CASSFAGTGRYAEAFF. CDR3 nucleotide sequence: TGTGCCAGCAGCTTCGCCGGGACAGGACGCTACGCTGAAGCTTTCTTT.

The J gene is TRBJ2-1, the V gene TRBV18; 9 nucleotides align to TRBD2. The J segment lost 7 bases and the V segment lost 2 bases, leaving 12 bases of the junction unmatched. Per the germline V gene, CDR1 is KGHSH and CDR2 is LQKENI. The CDR3 covers 17 residues. CDR3 coding DNA: TGTGCCAGCTCACCAGTGCTTGCGGGGGGGCACGGAAATGAGCAGTTCTTC. It yields the protein CASSPVLAGGHGNEQFF.

This clone was counted a single time. Its ends do not fully match the called genes, so a read error is possible. The rearrangement links TRBV11-2 to TRBJ1-1; no clear D. CDR3 length: 14 residues. Germline assignment: CDR1 SGHAT and CDR2 FQNNGV. CDR3 DNA sequence: TGTGCCAGCAGCTTAGATCCAGAGTCGACTGGAGCTTTCTTT. It codes for CASSLDPESTGAFF.